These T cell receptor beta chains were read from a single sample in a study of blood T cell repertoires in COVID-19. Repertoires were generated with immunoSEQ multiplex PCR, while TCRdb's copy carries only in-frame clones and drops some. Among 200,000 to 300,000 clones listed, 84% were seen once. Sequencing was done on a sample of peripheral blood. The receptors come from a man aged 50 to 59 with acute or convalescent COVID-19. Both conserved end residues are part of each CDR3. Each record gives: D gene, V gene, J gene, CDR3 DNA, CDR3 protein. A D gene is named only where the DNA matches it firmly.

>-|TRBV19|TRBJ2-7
TGTGCCAGTAGTATATCGGTCGACTACGAGCAGTACTTC
CASSISVDYEQYF
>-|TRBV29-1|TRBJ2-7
TGCAGCGTTGAATGGGACAACAACTACGAGCAGTACTTC
CSVEWDNNYEQYF
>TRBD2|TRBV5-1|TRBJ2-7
TGCGCCAGCAGCTTGACGAGGGAGGGAACCTACGAGCAGTACTTC
CASSLTREGTYEQYF
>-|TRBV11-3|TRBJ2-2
TGTGCCAGCAGCACGCAACAGGGTACCGGGGAGCTGTTTTTT
CASSTQQGTGELFF
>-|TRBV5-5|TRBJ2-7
TGTGCCAGCAGCTTGGCCCCGGGGTCCTACGAGCAGTACTTC
CASSLAPGSYEQYF
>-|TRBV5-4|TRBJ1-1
TGTGCCAGCAGCACCAGGGAAAACACTGAAGCTTTCTTT
CASSTRENTEAFF
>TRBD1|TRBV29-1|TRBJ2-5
TGCAGCGGTCGGACAGGGGGACAAGAGACCCAGTACTTC
CSGRTGGQETQYF
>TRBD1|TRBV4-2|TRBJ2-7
TGTGCCAGCAGCCAAGCCCGGGGACAGACCTACGAGCAGTACTTC
CASSQARGQTYEQYF
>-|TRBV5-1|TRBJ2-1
TGCGCCAGCAGCTACGGAGGGAATAATGAGCAGTTCTTC
CASSYGGNNEQFF
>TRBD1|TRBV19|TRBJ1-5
TGTGCCAGTGATAGACAGGGGAGCGGTCAGCCCCAGCATTTT
CASDRQGSGQPQHF
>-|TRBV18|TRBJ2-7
TGTGCCAGCTCACCTGCGCCGTTGACCTACGAGCAGTACTTC
CASSPAPLTYEQYF